What follows describes a single T cell receptor beta chain. Antigen unknown. CDR1 MNHEY and CDR2 SMNVEV come from the germline V gene (reference sequence). The CDR3 totals 14 residues. The V gene lost 0 bases and the J gene lost 3 bases, with 9 bases spanning the gap. The data were obtained in a study of Ad26.COV2.S vaccination and SARS-CoV-2 variants. Across the whole study: The study gave Ad26.COV2.S intramuscularly, once or twice 56 days apart. Findings of the study overall: Breadth of non-spike TCRs did not differ between vaccinees and placebo recipients.

This sample's treatment: some 20 received Ad26.COV2.S at low or high dose, single or two shots; about 5 received placebo; per-sample allocation not given. On day 63 after the first injection, vaccine and placebo recipients gave samples. Recruitment in Boston yielded a donor of adult age, 18-55 years. Some clones are missing from TCRdb's copy, which holds only in-frame ones; the method was immunoSEQ multiplex PCR. The table includes a few hundred thousand clones, about nine tenths detected once. This clonotype was sampled from a person aged 18-60 years who received the Ad26.COV2.S COVID-19 vaccine or a placebo. The rearrangement links TRBV27 to TRBJ2-7; D unclear. The source material was peripheral blood, sampled in a trial of Ad26.COV2.S vaccine versus placebo. The CDR3 region is CASSLSWGHYEQYF. Written as DNA, the CDR3 is TGTGCCAGCAGTTTATCTTGGGGTCACTACGAGCAGTACTTC.